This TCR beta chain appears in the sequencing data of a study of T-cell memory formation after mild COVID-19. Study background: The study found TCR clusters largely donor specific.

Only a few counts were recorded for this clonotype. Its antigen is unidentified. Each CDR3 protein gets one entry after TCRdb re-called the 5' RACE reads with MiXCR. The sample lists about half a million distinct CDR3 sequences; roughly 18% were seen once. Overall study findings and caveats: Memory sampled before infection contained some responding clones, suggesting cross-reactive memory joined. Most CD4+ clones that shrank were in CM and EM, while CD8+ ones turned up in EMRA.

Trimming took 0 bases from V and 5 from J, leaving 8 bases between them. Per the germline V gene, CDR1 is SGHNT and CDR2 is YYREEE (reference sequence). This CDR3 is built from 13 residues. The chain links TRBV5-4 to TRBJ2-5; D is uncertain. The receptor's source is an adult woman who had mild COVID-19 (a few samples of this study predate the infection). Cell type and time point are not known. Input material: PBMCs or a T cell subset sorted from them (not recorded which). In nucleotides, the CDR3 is TGTGCCAGCAGCTTGGAGGCCGTTGAGACCCAGTACTTC. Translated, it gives CASSLEAVETQYF.